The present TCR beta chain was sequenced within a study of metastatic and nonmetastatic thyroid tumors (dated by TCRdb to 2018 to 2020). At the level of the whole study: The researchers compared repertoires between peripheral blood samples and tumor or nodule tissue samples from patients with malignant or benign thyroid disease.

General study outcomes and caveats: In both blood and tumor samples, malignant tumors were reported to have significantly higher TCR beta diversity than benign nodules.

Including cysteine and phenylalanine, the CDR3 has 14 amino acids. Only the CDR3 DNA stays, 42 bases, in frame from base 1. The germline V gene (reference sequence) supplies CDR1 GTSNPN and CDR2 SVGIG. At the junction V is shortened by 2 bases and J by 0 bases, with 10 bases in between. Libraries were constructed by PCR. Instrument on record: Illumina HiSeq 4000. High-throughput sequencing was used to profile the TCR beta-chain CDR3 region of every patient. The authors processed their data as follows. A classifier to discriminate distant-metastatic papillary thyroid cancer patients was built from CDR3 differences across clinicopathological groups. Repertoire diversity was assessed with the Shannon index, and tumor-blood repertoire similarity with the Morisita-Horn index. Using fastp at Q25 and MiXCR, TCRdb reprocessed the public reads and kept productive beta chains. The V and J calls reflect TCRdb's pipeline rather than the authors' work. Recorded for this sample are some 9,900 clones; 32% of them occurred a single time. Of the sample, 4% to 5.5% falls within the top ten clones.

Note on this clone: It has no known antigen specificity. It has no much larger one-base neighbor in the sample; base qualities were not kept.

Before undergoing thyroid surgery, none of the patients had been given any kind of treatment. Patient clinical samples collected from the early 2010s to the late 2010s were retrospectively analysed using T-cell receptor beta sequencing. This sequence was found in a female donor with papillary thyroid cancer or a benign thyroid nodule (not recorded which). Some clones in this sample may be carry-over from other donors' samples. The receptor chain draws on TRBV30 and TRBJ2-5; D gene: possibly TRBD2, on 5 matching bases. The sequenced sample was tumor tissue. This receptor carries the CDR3 CAWSISAYQETQYF. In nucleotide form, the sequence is TGTGCCTGGAGTATTAGCGCGTACCAAGAGACCCAGTACTTC.